This TCR beta chain was captured by sequencing in a study of graft-versus-host responses after intestinal transplantation. Overall study context: Multivisceral, liver-intestinal, or isolated intestinal transplants were given to recipients.

Study-wide results and caveats: High graft-versus-host to host-versus-graft T cell clonal ratios marked allografts of patients with graft-donor macrochimerism.

As regards this clone: The antigen is undetermined.

This table comes from immunoSEQ multiplex PCR, and its TCRdb copy is limited to in-frame clones, with some not included. Here the sample spans 85,000 to 90,000 clones, less than 90% being singletons. After removal of 2 bases from V and 2 bases from J, the junction contained 2 bases not matched to a gene. This CDR3 has 15 residues. Germline loops: CDR1 LGHNA, CDR2 YNFKEQ. The chain uses TRBV4-2 and TRBJ2-7; 11 positions agree with TRBD2. The source of this sequence is a human donor who received an intestinal transplant. Sequencing used unstimulated CD8+ T cells sorted from spleen or lymph node cells, obtained before intestinal transplant. CDR3 region: CASSQQTSGAYEQYF. In DNA, the CDR3 is TGTGCCAGCAGCCAACAGACTAGCGGGGCCTACGAGCAGTACTTC.